This TCR beta chain was obtained from a study of identical twins' blood T cells. Trimming shortened V by 4 bases and J by 8 bases, and 14 bases separated the two germline ends. CDR1 MNHEY and CDR2 SMNVEV come from the germline V gene (reference sequence). The CDR3 sequence is 13 residues long. TCR cDNA libraries were made from RNA using a previously described, modified protocol. MiXCR, applied by TCRdb to the 5' RACE reads, yields one record per CDR3 protein. Of a few hundred thousand distinct CDR3 sequences listed, roughly 31% were seen once; the top ten hold 6.1%. The sample comprised PBMCs. The V and J genes are TRBV27 and TRBJ1-1; D not resolved. The clonotype comes from a woman aged 18-55 years in good health. The CDR3 DNA reads as TGTGCCAGCAGTTCCCCGAGGATCGCCGAAGCTTTCTTT. Protein product: CASSSPRIAEAFF.